The 12 T cell receptor beta chains below come from one sample, sequenced in a study of control samples from healthy donors and cancer patients. The assay was immunoSEQ multiplex PCR, and TCRdb's table has in-frame clones only and misses some. The sample carries about 49,000 clones, about 86% recorded once. Sample: PBMCs. The receptors originated from a woman in her 50s with lung cancer.

The rearrangement uses TRBV6-1 and TRBJ2-1; D possibly uses TRBD1 or TRBD2 (5 bases each). V was trimmed by 0 bases and J by 2 bases, leaving 8 bases between them. CDR1 and CDR2 (germline): MNHNS, SASEGT. This CDR3 contains 15 residues. As DNA, the CDR3 is TGTGCCAGCAGTGAAGCGAGGGGAACCTACAATGAGCAGTTCTTC. Protein: CASSEARGTYNEQFF.

The chain is built from TRBV7-2 and TRBJ2-1; 8 bases map to TRBD1. The CDR3 runs to 14 residues. The V gene end was trimmed by 1 base and the J gene end by 10 bases; junction bases not matched to a gene: 6. CDR1 and CDR2 from the germline V gene are SGHTA and FQGNSA. The CDR3 DNA is TGTGCCAGCAGCTTAGAGTTTGGACAGGGAGAGCAGTTCTTC. Amino acid sequence: CASSLEFGQGEQFF.

The rearrangement uses TRBV4-1 and TRBJ1-2, with 11 bases that match TRBD1. Germline V gives CDR1 MGHRA, CDR2 YSYEKL. The CDR3 contains 15 residues. V lost 3 bases to trimming and J lost 7 bases; unmatched junction nucleotides: 7. CDR3 nucleotide sequence: TGCGCCAGCAGCCACTCCGGGACAGGGGGTCTTGGCTACACCTTC. This sequence encodes CASSHSGTGGLGYTF.

The genes are TRBV10-1 and TRBJ1-2; D gene uncertain. Germline CDR1 is WNHNN and CDR2 is SYGVQD (reference sequence). V gave up 3 bases and J gave up 8 bases, with 10 bases separating them. The CDR3 totals 12 residues. The CDR3 DNA sequence: TGCGCCAGCAGTGACTCCGGGTCCGGCTACACCTTC. It yields the protein CASSDSGSGYTF.

This clone was counted only a few times. The V and J genes are TRBV7-2 and TRBJ2-3; 8 bases line up with TRBD2. Germline CDR1 and CDR2: SGHTA and FQGNSA. V was clipped by 4 bases and J by 0 bases; unmatched bases: 6. The CDR3 loop spans 16 amino acids. CDR3 coding DNA: TGTGCCAGCAGCTACCCGGGGGGGCCGAGCACAGATACGCAGTATTTT. Protein: CASSYPGGPSTDTQYF.

J is TRBJ1-5 and V is TRBV19; 8 bases fit TRBD1. Germline CDR1 is LNHDA and CDR2 is SQIVND (reference sequence). The CDR3 consists of 16 residues. Trimming cost V 4 bases and J 1 base; bases outside gene matches: 6. In DNA, the CDR3 is TGTGCCAGTAGTACCAGGCAGGGGGCGAGCAATCAGCCCCAGCATTTT. Amino acids: CASSTRQGASNQPQHF.

The V call is TRBV6-4, the J call TRBJ1-4, with 9 bases lining up with TRBD1. V was clipped by 7 bases and J by 0 bases; unmatched bases: 9. The germline V gene has CDR1 MRHNA and CDR2 SNTAGT. The CDR3 runs to 17 residues. CDR3: CASTNRGRETTNEKLFF. In DNA, the CDR3 is TGTGCCAGCACCAACAGGGGGCGGGAAACAACTAATGAAAAACTGTTTTTT.

The gene calls are TRBV9 and TRBJ2-1, with D maybe TRBD1 (5 bases). Trimming took 0 bases from V and 1 from J, leaving 8 bases between them. Germline CDR1 reads SGDLS; CDR2 reads YYNGEE. The CDR3 spans 15 residues. The CDR3 loop is CASSVEGHSYNEQFF. As DNA, the CDR3 is TGTGCCAGCAGCGTAGAGGGGCATTCCTACAATGAGCAGTTCTTC.

This chain uses TRBV6-2 or TRBV6-3 with TRBJ1-2, with 9 bases lining up with TRBD1. The ends lost 2 bases at V and 8 bases at J; junction bases unmatched: 3. The CDR3 has 13 residues. The germline V gene has CDR1 MNHEY and CDR2 SVGEGT. CDR3 bases: TGTGCCAGCAGTTACGGGACAGGGAACGGCTACACCTTC. Its translation: CASSYGTGNGYTF.

V gene TRBV9 combines with J gene TRBJ2-7; D may be TRBD1 or TRBD2 (6 bases each). The germline V and J ends were trimmed by 3 bases and 5 bases, with 18 bases remaining between them. Germline V CDR1 and CDR2: SGDLS, YYNGEE. CDR3 length: 15 residues. The CDR3 DNA reads as TGTGCCAGCAGCGCCACGGGGGCGGATAGAGACGAGCAGTACTTC. Encoded protein: CASSATGADRDEQYF.

In DNA form, the CDR3 reads TGTGCCAGCACCCCCAGGGGGCGAGTTTCTACCGGGGAGCTGTTTTTT. This translates into CASTPRGRVSTGELFF. The chain carries TRBV6-2 or TRBV6-3 and TRBJ2-2; TRBD1 matches 8 bases. This CDR3 region has 16 residues. V lost 7 bases to trimming and J lost 5 bases; unmatched junction nucleotides: 12. Germline-derived CDR1 and CDR2 are MNHEY and SVGEGT.

The genes are TRBV2 and TRBJ1-5, with D tentatively TRBD1 (6 bases). CDR1 and CDR2 from the germline V gene are SNHLY and FYNNEI. Trimming took 1 base from V and 4 from J, leaving 14 bases between them. The CDR3 is 16 residues long. Written as DNA, the CDR3 is TGTGCCAGCAGTGAAGTGGCCAGGGGTACGAATCAGCCCCAGCATTTT. Protein sequence: CASSEVARGTNQPQHF.